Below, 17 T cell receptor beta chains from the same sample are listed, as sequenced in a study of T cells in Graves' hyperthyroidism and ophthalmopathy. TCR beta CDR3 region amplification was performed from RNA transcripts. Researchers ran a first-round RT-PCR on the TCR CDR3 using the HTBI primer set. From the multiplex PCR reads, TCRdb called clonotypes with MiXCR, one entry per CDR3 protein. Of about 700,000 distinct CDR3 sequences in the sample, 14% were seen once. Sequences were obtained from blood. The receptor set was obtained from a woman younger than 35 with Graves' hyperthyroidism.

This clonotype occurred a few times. This chain's CDR3 is CASSLWVGAEAFF. DNA of the CDR3: TGTGCCAGCAGTTTATGGGTCGGCGCTGAAGCTTTCTTT. The rearrangement links TRBV27 to TRBJ1-1; D is uncertain. The germline V and J ends were trimmed by 1 base and 6 bases, with 9 bases remaining between them. From germline, CDR1 is MNHEY and CDR2 SMNVEV (reference sequence). CDR3 length equals 13 residues.

The CDR3 region is CASSQDRAGPNEKLFF. In DNA, the CDR3 is TGTGCCAGCAGCCAAGATCGGGCAGGACCTAATGAAAAACTGTTTTTT. V is TRBV4-2 and J is TRBJ1-4; D remains ambiguous. This CDR3 spans 16 amino acids. CDR1 and CDR2 from the germline V gene are LGHNA and YNFKEQ. V lost 0 bases to trimming and J lost 3 bases, with 11 bases between them.

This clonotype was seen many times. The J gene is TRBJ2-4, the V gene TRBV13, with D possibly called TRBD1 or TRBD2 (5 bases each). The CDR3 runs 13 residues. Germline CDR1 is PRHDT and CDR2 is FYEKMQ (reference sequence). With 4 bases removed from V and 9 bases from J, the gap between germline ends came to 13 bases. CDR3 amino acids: CASSSTGTVIQYF. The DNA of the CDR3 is TGTGCCAGCAGCTCAACCGGGACGGTCATTCAGTACTTC.

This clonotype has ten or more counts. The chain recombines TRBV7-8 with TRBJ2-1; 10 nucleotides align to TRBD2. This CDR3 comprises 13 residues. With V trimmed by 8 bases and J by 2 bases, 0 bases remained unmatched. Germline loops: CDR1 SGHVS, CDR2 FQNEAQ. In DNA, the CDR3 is TGTGCCAGCCTAGCGGGAGCCTACAATGAGCAGTTCTTC. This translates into CASLAGAYNEQFF.

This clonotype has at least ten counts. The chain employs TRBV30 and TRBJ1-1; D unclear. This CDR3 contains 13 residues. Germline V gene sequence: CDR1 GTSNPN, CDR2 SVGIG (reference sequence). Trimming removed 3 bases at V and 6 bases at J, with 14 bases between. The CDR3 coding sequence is TGTGCCTGGAGGGCGGTGAGAACGGCTGAAGCTTTCTTT. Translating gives CAWRAVRTAEAFF.

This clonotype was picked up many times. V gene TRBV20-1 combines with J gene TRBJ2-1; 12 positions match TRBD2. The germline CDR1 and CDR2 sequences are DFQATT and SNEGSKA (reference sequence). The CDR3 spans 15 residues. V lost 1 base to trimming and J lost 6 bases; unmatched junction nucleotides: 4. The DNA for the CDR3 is TGCAGTGCTAGAGCCCCTAGCGGGAGGGCCAATGAGCAGTTCTTC. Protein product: CSARAPSGRANEQFF.

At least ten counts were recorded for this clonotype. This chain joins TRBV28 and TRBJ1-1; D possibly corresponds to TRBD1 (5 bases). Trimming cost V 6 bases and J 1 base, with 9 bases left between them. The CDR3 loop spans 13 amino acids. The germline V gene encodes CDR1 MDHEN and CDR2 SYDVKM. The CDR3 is CASRSRGNTEAFF. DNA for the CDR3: TGTGCCAGCAGGTCAAGGGGGAACACTGAAGCTTTCTTT.

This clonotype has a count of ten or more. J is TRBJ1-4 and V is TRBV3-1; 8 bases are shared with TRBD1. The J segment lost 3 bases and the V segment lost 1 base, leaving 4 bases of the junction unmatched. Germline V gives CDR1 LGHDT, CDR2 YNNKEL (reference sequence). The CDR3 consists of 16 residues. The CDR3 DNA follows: TGTGCCAGCAGCCAAGGCAGGGGGCAGTCTAATGAAAAACTGTTTTTT. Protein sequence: CASSQGRGQSNEKLFF.

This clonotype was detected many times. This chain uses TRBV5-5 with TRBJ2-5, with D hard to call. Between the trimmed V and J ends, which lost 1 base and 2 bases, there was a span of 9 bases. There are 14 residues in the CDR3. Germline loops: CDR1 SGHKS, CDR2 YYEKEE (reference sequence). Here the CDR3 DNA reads TGTGCCAGCAGCTTGTCGCCAGTACAAGAGACCCAGTACTTC. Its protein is CASSLSPVQETQYF.

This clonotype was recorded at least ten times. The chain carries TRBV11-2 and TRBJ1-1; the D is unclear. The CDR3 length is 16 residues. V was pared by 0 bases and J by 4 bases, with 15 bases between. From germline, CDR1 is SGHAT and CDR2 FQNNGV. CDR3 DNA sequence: TGTGCCAGCAGCTTAGATTCCCCGAAATCGAGCACTGAAGCTTTCTTT. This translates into CASSLDSPKSSTEAFF.

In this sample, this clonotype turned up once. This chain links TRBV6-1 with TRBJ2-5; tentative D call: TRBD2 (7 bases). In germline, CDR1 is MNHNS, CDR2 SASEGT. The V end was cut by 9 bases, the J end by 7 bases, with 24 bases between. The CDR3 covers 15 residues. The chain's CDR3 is CASARGARLGGTQYF. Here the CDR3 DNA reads TGTGCCAGTGCCCGGGGGGCTAGGCTAGGGGGGACCCAGTACTTC.

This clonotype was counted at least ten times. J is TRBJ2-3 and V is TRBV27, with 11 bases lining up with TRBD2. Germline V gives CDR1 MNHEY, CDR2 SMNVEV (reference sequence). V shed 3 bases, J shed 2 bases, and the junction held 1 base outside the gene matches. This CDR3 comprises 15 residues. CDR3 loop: CASSLTSGNTDTQYF. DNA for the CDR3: TGTGCCAGCAGTTTGACTAGCGGGAACACAGATACGCAGTATTTT.

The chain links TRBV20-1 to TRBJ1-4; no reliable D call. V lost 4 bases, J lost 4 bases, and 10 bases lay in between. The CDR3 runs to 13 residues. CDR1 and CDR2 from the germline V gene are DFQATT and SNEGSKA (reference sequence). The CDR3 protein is CSATRAFNEKLFF. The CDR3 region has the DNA TGCAGTGCTACAAGGGCCTTTAATGAAAAACTGTTTTTT.

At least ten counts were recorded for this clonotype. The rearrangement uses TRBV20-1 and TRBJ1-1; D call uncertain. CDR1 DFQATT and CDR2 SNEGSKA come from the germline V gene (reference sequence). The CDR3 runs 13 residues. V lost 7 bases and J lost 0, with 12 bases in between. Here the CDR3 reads CSGSTTMNTEAFF. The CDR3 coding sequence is TGCAGTGGATCAACAACAATGAACACTGAAGCTTTCTTT.

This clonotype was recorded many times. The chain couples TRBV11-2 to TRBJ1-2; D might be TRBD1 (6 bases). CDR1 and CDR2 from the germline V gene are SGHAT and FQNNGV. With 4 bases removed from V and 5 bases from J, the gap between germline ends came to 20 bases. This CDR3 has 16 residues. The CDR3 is CASSSTLDRVKYGYTF. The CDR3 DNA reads TGTGCCAGCAGCTCGACCTTGGACAGAGTGAAATATGGCTACACCTTC.

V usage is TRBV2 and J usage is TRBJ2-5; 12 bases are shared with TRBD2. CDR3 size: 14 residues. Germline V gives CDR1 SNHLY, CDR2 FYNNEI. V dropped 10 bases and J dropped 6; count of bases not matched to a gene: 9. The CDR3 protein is CAKTSGSPGKTQYF. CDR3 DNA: TGTGCCAAGACTAGCGGGAGCCCCGGGAAGACCCAGTACTTC.

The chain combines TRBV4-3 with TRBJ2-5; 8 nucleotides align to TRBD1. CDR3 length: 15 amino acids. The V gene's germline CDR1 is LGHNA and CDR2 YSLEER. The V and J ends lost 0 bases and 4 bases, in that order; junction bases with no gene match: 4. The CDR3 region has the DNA TGCGCCAGCAGCCAAGATAGAACAGGGGGAGAGACCCAGTACTTC. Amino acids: CASSQDRTGGETQYF.